This section outlines one TCR beta chain sequence together with its context. No antigen is known for it. The protocol was immunoSEQ multiplex PCR, while the TCRdb copy is restricted to in-frame clones and leaves out a portion. Here the sample spans 35,000 to 45,000 clones, over 70% being singletons. This sample was taken from a study of CD4 T cells in relation to SARS-CoV-2 and coronaviruses. The overall study: ViraFEST: approximately 10-day antigen culture of PBMCs, then TCR beta CDR3 sequencing.

Naive or memory CD4+ cells were cultured 1:1 with T cell-depleted PBMCs plus CEF. With 3 bases removed from V and 6 bases from J, the gap between germline ends came to 21 bases. Germline V CDR1 and CDR2: LNHNV, YYDKDF (reference sequence). The CDR3 runs 16 residues. The study, taken as a whole, reports: Compared with monoreactive clones, crossreactive clones showed significantly weaker SARS-CoV-2 expansion.

The receptor was derived from an adult with COVID-19. Sequences were obtained from naive CD4+ T cells from PBMCs, cultured in vitro. Specified subset: naive CD4+ T cells isolated by negative enrichment. This chain uses TRBV15 with TRBJ2-7; D not resolved. The DNA of the CDR3 is TGTGCCACCAGCAGTTCCCTGTGGGGATCCCCTGTCGAGCAGTACTTC. Translated, it gives CATSSSLWGSPVEQYF.